Following are 2 T cell receptor beta chains from one sample sequenced in a study of beta chain features in type 1 diabetes. Study-wide results and caveats: Moderate but significant shortening of TCRB CDR3s was recorded in all four CD4+ subsets from Type 1 diabetes patients.

What was sequenced were expressed TCRB transcripts, since all of the isolated RNA had been reverse transcribed. Profiled with immunoSEQ multiplex PCR; TCRdb holds only in-frame clones, not every one. Of nearly 700,000 clones in the sample, roughly 13% were seen once. For these TCRs, the target antigens are not known. The sequenced material came from naive CD4+ T cells from blood. The receptor set was obtained from a man aged 18-30 years with type 1 diabetes.

This clone was seen only a few times. The chain joins TRBV7-6 to TRBJ2-6, with TRBD1 matching over 10 bases. The V gene's germline CDR1 is SGHVS and CDR2 FNYEAQ. CDR3 length: 19 amino acids. Trimming removed 1 base from V and 3 bases from J; junction bases left unmatched: 9. CDR3 residues: CASSLGRDRGLYGANVLTF. CDR3 nucleotide sequence: TGTGCCAGCAGCTTAGGCCGGGACAGGGGACTATATGGGGCCAACGTCCTGACTTTC.

This clone has only a few counts. The chain combines TRBV10-3 with TRBJ1-5; weak D call: TRBD1 (5 bases). CDR3 length: 17 residues. Per the germline V gene, CDR1 is ENHRY and CDR2 is SYGVKD. The V and J ends lost 5 bases and 6 bases respectively, with 23 bases between them. In DNA, the CDR3 is TGTGCCATCAGTCCGACCTGGGGCGGAGGGGTCGCTCAGCCCCAGCATTTT. Translating gives CAISPTWGGGVAQPQHF.